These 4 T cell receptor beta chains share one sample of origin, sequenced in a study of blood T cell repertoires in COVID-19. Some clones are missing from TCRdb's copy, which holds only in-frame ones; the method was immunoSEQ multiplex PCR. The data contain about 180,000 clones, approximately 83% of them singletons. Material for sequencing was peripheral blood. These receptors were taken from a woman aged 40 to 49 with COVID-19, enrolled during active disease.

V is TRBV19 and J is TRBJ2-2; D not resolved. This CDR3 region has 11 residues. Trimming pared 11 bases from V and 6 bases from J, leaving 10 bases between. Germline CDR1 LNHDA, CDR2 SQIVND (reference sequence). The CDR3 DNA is TGTGCCTGCAGACTCCCCGGGGAGCTGTTTTTT. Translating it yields CACRLPGELFF.

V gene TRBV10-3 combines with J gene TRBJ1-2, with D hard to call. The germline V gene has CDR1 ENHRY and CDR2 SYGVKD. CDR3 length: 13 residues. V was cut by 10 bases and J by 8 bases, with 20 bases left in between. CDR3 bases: TGTGCCACCGGATATGAGGAGCCGCGAGGCTACACCTTC. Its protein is CATGYEEPRGYTF.

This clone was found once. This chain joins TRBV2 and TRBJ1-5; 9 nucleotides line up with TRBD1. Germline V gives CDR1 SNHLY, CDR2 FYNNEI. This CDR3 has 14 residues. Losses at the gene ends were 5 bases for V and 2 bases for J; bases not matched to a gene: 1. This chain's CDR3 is CASSTGGGNQPQHF. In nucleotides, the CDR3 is TGTGCCAGCAGTACAGGGGGCGGCAATCAGCCCCAGCATTTT.

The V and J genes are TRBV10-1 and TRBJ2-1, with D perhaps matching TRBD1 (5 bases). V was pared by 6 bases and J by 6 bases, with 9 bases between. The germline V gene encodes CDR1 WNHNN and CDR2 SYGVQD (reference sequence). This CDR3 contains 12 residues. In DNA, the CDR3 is TGCGCCAGCAGAGGGGCCCCCAATGAGCAGTTCTTC. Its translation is CASRGAPNEQFF.